The TCR beta chain described here comes from a study of CD8+ T cells in alopecia areata. Study details: Oral tofacitinib (5 to 10 mg twice daily) was administered to treated patients. Percent of scalp involved defined treated patients' severity scores.

Isolated RNA was reverse transcribed into cDNA used as the sequencing template. Some clones are missing from TCRdb's copy, which holds only in-frame ones; the method was immunoSEQ multiplex PCR. The sample lists 130,000 or so clones; more than 85% were seen once. Treatment defined: oral pan-JAK inhibitor, 5-10 mg twice daily. Regarding the study as a whole: More clonal than normal scalp was lesional scalp, particularly alopecia totalis/universalis. Amid tofacitinib therapy, many expanded lesional clones stayed present in scalp and blood.

J gave up 3 bases and V 6 bases, and 5 bases lay outside the gene matches. Germline lookup yields CDR1 MNHNS and CDR2 SASEGT. This CDR3 has 15 amino acids. This clone was detected a few times. The antigen is not known. The V call is TRBV6-1, the J call TRBJ2-3, with TRBD2 matching over 11 bases. This specimen was CD8+ T cells sorted from blood, taken at week 4, from a patient treated with tofacitinib. The TCR originated in a human donor with alopecia areata. The CDR3 region is CASSLLAGETDTQYF. Here the CDR3 DNA reads TGTGCCAGCAGCCTACTAGCGGGAGAAACAGATACGCAGTATTTT.